These 16 T cell receptor beta chains came from one sample sequenced in a study of TIL therapy for anti-PD-1-resistant metastatic lung cancer. Sequencing used immunoSEQ v3. Produced via immunoSEQ multiplex PCR; TCRdb's table is partial and in-frame only. The sample shows tens of thousands of clones, around 79% of them seen only once. Time point defined: pre-treatment sample, taken before nivolumab and TIL therapy. Specimen: blood, collected at baseline. Receptors were obtained from a man in his 70s with non-small cell lung cancer.

The genes are TRBV25-1 and TRBJ1-1; possibly TRBD1 for D (6 bases). V was trimmed by 4 bases and J by 1 base, leaving 22 bases between them. CDR3 length equals 18 residues. CDR1 is MGHDK and CDR2 is SYGVNS in the germline V gene. CDR3 bases: TGTGCCAGCAGTGCTCTAACCGGGACATCAGGTGCGAACACTGAAGCTTTCTTT. Translating it yields CASSALTGTSGANTEAFF. Full variable domain (remainder filled in from reference TRBV25-1 and TRBJ1-1): EADIYQTPRYLVIGTGKKITLECSQTMGHDKMYWYQQDPGMELHLIHYSYGVNSTEKGDLSSESTVSRIRTEHFPLTLESARPSHTSQYLCASSALTGTSGANTEAFFGQGTRLTVV.

This chain uses TRBV19 with TRBJ2-5, with 7 positions matching TRBD1. Per the germline V gene, CDR1 is LNHDA and CDR2 is SQIVND (reference sequence). The CDR3 length is 13 residues. J gave up 11 bases and V 5 bases, and 11 bases lay outside the gene matches. CDR3 in DNA: TGTGCCAGTAGTTCGGACAGGTCGATGGAGCAGTACTTC. This encodes CASSSDRSMEQYF.

The gene calls are TRBV14 and TRBJ1-3; the D gene is possibly TRBD1 (5 bases). The CDR3 covers 15 residues. Germline V gene lookup returns CDR1 SGHDN and CDR2 FVKESK. V gave up 2 bases and J gave up 3 bases, with 11 bases separating them. The CDR3 is CASSQPGTVGNTIYF. In nucleotides, the CDR3 is TGTGCCAGCAGCCAACCCGGGACCGTTGGAAACACCATATATTTT. Looking up the rest from reference TRBV14 and TRBJ1-3 gives the full variable domain: EAGVTQFPSHSVIEKGQTVTLRCDPISGHDNLYWYRRVMGKEIKFLLHFVKESKQDESGMPNNRFLAERTGGTYSTLKVQPAELEDSGVYFCASSQPGTVGNTIYFGEGSWLTVV.

V usage is TRBV30 and J usage is TRBJ1-5; no firm D call. The CDR3 spans 14 residues. V lost 0 bases to trimming and J lost 2 bases, with 8 bases between them. Germline V gives CDR1 GTSNPN, CDR2 SVGIG (reference sequence). DNA for the CDR3: TGTGCCTGGAGTGTCAGTCTGGGCAATCAGCCCCAGCATTTT. It codes for CAWSVSLGNQPQHF.

The V call is TRBV7-9, the J call TRBJ1-4; unclear D gene. V was pared by 5 bases and J by 0 bases, with 10 bases between. CDR1 and CDR2 (germline): SEHNR, FQNEAQ (reference sequence). The length of the CDR3 is 15 residues. DNA for the CDR3: TGTGCCAGCAGCCCCGGGCGGGCAACTAATGAAAAACTGTTTTTT. Protein product: CASSPGRATNEKLFF. Together with reference TRBV7-9 and TRBJ1-4, the CDR3 gives the full variable domain: DTGVSQNPRHKITKRGQNVTFRCDPISEHNRLYWYRQTLGQGPEFLTYFQNEAQLEKSRLLSDRFSAERPKGSFSTLEIQRTEQGDSAMYLCASSPGRATNEKLFFGSGTQLSVL.

This clone has more than one count but fewer than ten. The V gene is TRBV14, the J gene TRBJ1-1; 7 bases line up with TRBD1. The CDR3 has 20 amino acids. Per germline, CDR1 SGHDN and CDR2 FVKESK. V shed 0 bases and J 0 bases; nucleotides not matched to a gene: 16. The chain's CDR3 is CASSQDWMFGTEVLNTEAFF. The CDR3 DNA follows: TGTGCCAGCAGCCAAGATTGGATGTTCGGGACAGAGGTTCTGAACACTGAAGCTTTCTTT.

In DNA form, the CDR3 reads TGCGCCAGCAGCTTGGACCCCTCCTACGAGCAGTACTTC. Protein: CASSLDPSYEQYF. The chain links TRBV5-1 to TRBJ2-7; unclear D gene. CDR1 SGHRS and CDR2 YFSETQ come from the germline V gene. Trimming removed 0 bases at V and 0 bases at J, with 4 bases between. The CDR3 runs 13 residues.

The genes are TRBV4-1 and TRBJ2-7; D gene unclear. Deletions cut 1 base from V and 2 bases from J, with 6 bases between. Germline assignment: CDR1 MGHRA and CDR2 YSYEKL. CDR3 length: 13 amino acids. The CDR3 sequence is CASSQGQAYEQYF. CDR3 bases: TGCGCCAGCAGCCAAGGACAAGCCTACGAGCAGTACTTC.

The chain has TRBV14 and TRBJ2-7, with a possible D match to TRBD2 (5 bases). V was clipped by 6 bases and J by 0 bases, with 12 bases between them. There are 14 residues in the CDR3. Germline values: CDR1 SGHDN, CDR2 FVKESK. The CDR3 coding sequence is TGTGCCAGCAGGGCGGCGGGCCCCTCCTACGAGCAGTACTTC. As protein: CASRAAGPSYEQYF.

The chain is built from TRBV7-2 and TRBJ2-7; 9 bases fit TRBD1. Germline V gene sequence: CDR1 SGHTA, CDR2 FQGNSA. With 5 bases clipped from V and 1 base from J, the junction kept 3 bases outside the gene matches. The CDR3 is 14 residues long. The CDR3 here is CASSVGTGSYEQYF. The CDR3 nucleotides read TGTGCCAGCAGCGTCGGGACAGGGTCCTACGAGCAGTACTTC.

CDR3 protein: CASSPPGESSYEQYF. In nucleotides, the CDR3 is TGTGCCAGCAGTCCTCCCGGGGAGAGCTCCTACGAGCAGTACTTC. V usage is TRBV28 and J usage is TRBJ2-7; D is perhaps TRBD2 (5 bases). The length of the CDR3 is 15 residues. Germline V gene data show CDR1 as MDHEN and CDR2 as SYDVKM. V lost 5 bases and J lost 0, with 14 bases in between.

The rearrangement joins TRBV6-5 to TRBJ2-2, with a weak D call TRBD2 (6 bases). CDR3 length: 14 residues. V was cut by 0 bases and J by 4 bases, with 6 bases left in between. Germline lookup yields CDR1 MNHEY and CDR2 SVGAGI. CDR3 DNA sequence: TGTGCCAGCAGTTACTCGGGGGGCACCGGGGAGCTGTTTTTT. Amino acids: CASSYSGGTGELFF.

The chain has TRBV30 and TRBJ2-7, with 7 bases identical to TRBD1. J lost 2 bases, V lost 0 bases, and 1 base had no gene match. This CDR3 has 13 amino acids. CDR1 and CDR2 (germline): GTSNPN, SVGIG (reference sequence). This CDR3 reads CAWSVGQTYEQYF. Here the CDR3 DNA reads TGTGCCTGGAGTGTGGGACAGACCTACGAGCAGTACTTC.

The rearrangement links TRBV9 to TRBJ2-3, with 13 bases aligning to TRBD2. The CDR3 extends over 19 amino acids. Germline V gene lookup returns CDR1 SGDLS and CDR2 YYNGEE. With 0 bases clipped from V and 0 bases from J, the junction kept 7 bases outside the gene matches. The CDR3 DNA reads as TGTGCCAGCAGCGTAGAGGGGACTAGCGGGACCACTAGCACAGATACGCAGTATTTT. Translation: CASSVEGTSGTTSTDTQYF.

The V and J genes are TRBV27 and TRBJ1-2; TRBD1 might be the D (5 bases). V was clipped by 0 bases and J by 6 bases, with 26 bases between them. The CDR3 contains 19 residues. CDR1 is MNHEY, CDR2 SMNVEV, per germline (reference sequence). The CDR3: CASSLSGGYGTARSHGYTF. CDR3 sequence (DNA): TGTGCCAGCAGTTTATCCGGGGGATACGGTACAGCCCGCAGCCATGGCTACACCTTC.

The chain links TRBV5-8 to TRBJ1-2; no definite D call. There are 15 residues in the CDR3. Germline V gene data show CDR1 as SGHTS and CDR2 as YDEGEE. The ends were cut back, 1 base at V and 4 bases at J, with 14 bases in the middle. The CDR3 sequence is CASSLRRRWGYGYTF. In DNA form, the CDR3 reads TGTGCCAGCAGCTTGAGGCGCAGGTGGGGCTATGGCTACACCTTC.